Sequencing of this T cell receptor beta chain was carried out in a study of T cells expressing NK-cell markers. Across the whole study: Sorted CD3+CD56+NKG2C+, CD3+CD56+NKG2C- and CD3+CD56-NKG2C+ T cells supplied TCR beta repertoires.

This CDR3 is 13 amino acids long. From germline, CDR1 is MNHNS and CDR2 SASEGT. General study results and limits: One observes that, in four donors, these clonotypes were also the leading ones within the CD3+CD56-NKG2C+ fraction. In roughly six donors, dominant NKG2C+ clonotypes were roughly 1.0-8% of CD8+ T cells.

With the 5' RACE reads reprocessed, TCRdb shows one record per CDR3 protein and no DNA. The sample holds 300,000 to 450,000 distinct CDR3 sequences. Remarks on this clonotype: Its antigen is undetermined.

This TCR came from a man aged 18-69 years in good health. The sequencing input was blood T cells: a sorted CD56 or NKG2C T cell subset, CD4+ or CD8+ T cells, or bulk PBMC T cells (not recorded which). V is TRBV6-1 and J is TRBJ1-1. The CDR3 here is CASSADRNTEAFF.